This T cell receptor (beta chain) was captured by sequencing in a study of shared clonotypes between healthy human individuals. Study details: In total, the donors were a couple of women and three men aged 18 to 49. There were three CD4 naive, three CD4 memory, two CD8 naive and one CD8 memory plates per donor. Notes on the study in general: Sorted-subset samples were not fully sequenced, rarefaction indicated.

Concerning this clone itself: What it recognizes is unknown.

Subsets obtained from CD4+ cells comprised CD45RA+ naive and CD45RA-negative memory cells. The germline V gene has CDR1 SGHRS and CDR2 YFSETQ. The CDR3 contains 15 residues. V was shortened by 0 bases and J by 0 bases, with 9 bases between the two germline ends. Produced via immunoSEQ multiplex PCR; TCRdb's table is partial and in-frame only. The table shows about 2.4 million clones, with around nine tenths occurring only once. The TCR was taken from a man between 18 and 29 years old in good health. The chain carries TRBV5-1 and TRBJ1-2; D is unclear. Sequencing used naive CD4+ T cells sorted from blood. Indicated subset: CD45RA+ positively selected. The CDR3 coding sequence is TGCGCCAGCAGCTTGGCATTTGGCACTAACTATGGCTACACCTTC. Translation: CASSLAFGTNYGYTF.